This TCR beta chain was identified during a study of shared clonotypes between healthy human individuals. Sequencing used immunoSEQ multiplex PCR; TCRdb keeps in-frame clones, though not all of them. The repertoire holds 2 million to 2.5 million clones, with approximately 96% as singletons. The CDR3 is 15 amino acids. Germline V gene data show CDR1 as MNHNS and CDR2 as SASEGT. V gave up 0 bases and J gave up 6 bases, with 13 bases separating them. This TCR was sampled from a man aged 18 to 29 in good health. The chain uses TRBV6-1 and TRBJ2-3; D unresolved. Sequences were obtained from naive CD4+ T cells sorted from blood. Subset indicated: CD45RA+ positively selected. CDR3: CASSEARAVGDTQYF. As DNA, the CDR3 is TGTGCCAGCAGTGAAGCCCGGGCCGTCGGCGATACGCAGTATTTT.